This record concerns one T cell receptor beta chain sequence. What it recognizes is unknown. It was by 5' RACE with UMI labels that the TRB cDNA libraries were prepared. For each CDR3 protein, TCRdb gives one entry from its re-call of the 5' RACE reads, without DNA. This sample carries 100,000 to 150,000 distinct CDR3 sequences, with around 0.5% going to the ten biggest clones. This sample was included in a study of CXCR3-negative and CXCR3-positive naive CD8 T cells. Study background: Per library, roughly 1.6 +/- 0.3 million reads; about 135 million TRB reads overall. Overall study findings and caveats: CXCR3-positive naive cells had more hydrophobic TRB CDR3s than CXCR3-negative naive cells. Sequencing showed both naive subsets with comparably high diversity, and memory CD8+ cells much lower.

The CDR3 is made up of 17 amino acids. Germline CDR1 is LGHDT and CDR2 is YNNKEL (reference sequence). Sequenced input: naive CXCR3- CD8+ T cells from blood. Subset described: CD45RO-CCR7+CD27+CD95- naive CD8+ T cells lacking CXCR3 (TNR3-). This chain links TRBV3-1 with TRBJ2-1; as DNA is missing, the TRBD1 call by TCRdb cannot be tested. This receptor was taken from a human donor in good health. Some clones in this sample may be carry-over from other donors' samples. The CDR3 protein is CASSQDRGRSSYNEQFF.